Described below is a single TCR beta chain sequence and its context. The data derive from a study of control samples from healthy donors and cancer patients. The repertoire was sequenced with immunoSEQ multiplex PCR; TCRdb's copy has only in-frame clones and lacks some. In the table there are approximately 160,000 clones, about 94% of which are singletons. Sample: blood. This TCR derives from a woman aged 30 to 39 in good health.

CDR3 region: CASSFSGNSNQPQHF. The CDR3 nucleotides read TGTGCCAGCAGTTTCTCGGGAAATAGCAATCAGCCCCAGCATTTT. V is TRBV28 and J is TRBJ1-5; D is ambiguous. This CDR3 spans 15 amino acids. CDR1 is MDHEN, CDR2 SYDVKM, per germline. Trimming cost V 3 bases and J 0 bases, with 9 bases left between them.